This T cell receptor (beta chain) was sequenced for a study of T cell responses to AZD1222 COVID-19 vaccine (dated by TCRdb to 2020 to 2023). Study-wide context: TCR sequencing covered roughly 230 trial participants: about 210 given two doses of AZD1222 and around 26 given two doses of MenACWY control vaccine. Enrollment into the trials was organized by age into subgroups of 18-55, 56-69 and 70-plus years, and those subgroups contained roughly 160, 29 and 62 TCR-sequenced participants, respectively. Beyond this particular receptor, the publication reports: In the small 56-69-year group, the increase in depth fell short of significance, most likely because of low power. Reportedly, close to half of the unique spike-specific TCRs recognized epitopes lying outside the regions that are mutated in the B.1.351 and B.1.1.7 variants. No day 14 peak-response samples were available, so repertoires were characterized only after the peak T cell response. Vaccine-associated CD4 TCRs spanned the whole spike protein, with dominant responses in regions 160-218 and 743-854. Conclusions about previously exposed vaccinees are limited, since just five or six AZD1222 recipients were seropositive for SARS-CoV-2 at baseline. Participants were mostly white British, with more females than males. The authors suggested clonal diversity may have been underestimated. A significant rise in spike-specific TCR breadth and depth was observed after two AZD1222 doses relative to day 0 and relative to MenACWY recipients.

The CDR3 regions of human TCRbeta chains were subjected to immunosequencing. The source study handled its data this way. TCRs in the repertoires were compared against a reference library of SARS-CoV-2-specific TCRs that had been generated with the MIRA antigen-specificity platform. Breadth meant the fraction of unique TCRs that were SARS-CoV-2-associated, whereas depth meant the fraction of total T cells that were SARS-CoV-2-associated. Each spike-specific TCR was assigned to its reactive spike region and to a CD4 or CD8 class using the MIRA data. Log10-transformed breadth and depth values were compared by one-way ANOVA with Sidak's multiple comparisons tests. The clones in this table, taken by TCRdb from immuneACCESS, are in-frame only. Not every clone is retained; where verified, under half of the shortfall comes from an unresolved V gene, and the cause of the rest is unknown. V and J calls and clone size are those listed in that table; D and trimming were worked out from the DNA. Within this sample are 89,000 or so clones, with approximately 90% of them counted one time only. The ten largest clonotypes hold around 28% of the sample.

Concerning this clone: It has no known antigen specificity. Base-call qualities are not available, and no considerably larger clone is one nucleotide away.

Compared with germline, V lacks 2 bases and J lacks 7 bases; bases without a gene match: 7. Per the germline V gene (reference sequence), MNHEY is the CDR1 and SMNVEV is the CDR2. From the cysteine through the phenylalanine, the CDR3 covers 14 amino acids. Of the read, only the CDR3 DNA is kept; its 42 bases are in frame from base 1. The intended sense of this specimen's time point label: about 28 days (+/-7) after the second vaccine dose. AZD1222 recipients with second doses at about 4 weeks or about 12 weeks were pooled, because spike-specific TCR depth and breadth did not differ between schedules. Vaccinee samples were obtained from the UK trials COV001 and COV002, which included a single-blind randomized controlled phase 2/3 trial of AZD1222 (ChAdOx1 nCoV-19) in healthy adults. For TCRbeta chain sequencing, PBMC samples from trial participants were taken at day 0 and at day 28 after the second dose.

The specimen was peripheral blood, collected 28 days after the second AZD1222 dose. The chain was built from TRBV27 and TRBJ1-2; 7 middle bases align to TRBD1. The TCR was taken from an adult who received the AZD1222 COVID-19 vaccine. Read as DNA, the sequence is TGTGCCAGCAGTTTAGGGCAGGGGGGAGGTGGCTACACCTTC. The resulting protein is CASSLGQGGGGYTF.